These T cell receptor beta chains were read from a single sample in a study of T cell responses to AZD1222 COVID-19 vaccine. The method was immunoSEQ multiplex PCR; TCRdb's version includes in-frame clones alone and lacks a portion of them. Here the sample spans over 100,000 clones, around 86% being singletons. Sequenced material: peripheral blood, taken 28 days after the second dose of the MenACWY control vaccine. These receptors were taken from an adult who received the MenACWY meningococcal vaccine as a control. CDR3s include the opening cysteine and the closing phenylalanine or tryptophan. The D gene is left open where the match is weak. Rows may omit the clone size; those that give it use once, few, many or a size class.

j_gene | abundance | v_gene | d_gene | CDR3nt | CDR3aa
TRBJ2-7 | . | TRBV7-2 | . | TGTGCCAGCAGCCATCCGGCCCCTCGCGACGAGCAGTACTTC | CASSHPAPRDEQYF
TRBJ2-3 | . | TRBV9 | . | TGTGCCAGCAGCGTCGGCCTGGACAGCACAGATACGCAGTATTTT | CASSVGLDSTDTQYF
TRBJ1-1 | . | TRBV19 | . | TGTGCCAGTAGTACTCCCAGGGGGAACACTGAAGCTTTCTTT | CASSTPRGNTEAFF
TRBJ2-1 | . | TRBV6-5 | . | TGTGCCAGCATGGCGTCGCGCAATGAGCAGTTCTTC | CASMASRNEQFF
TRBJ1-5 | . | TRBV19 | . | TGTGCCAGTAGTACACGGGTTGGGTATCAGCCCCAGCATTTT | CASSTRVGYQPQHF
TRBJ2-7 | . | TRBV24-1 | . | TGTGCCACCAGTGAGGCGGGGACAGCCGGGATCTACGAGCAGTACTTC | CATSEAGTAGIYEQYF
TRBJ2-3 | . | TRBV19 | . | TGTGCCAGTAGTATACGGGACCCTCCTAATACGCAGTATTTT | CASSIRDPPNTQYF
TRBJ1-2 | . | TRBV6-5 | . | TGTGCCAGCAGTTTCCGGACAGACTATGGCTACACCTTC | CASSFRTDYGYTF
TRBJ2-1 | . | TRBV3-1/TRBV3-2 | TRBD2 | TGTGCCAGCAGCAAGGGTAGCGGGGCGCAAGCTGACAATGAGCAGTTCTTC | CASSKGSGAQADNEQFF
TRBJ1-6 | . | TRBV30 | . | TGTGCCTGGAGTAGTCTTTTCCCTTGGGAGGGAGGGAATTCACCCCTCCACTTT | CAWSSLFPWEGGNSPLHF
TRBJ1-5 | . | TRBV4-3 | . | TGCGCCAGCAGCCAAGCAGGGTACGGCCAGCCCCAGCATTTT | CASSQAGYGQPQHF
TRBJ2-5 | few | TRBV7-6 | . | TGTGCCAGCAGCTGGGGAAATCGGGGGATCCAAGAGACCCAGTACTTC | CASSWGNRGIQETQYF
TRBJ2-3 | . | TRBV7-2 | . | TGTGCCAGCAGCTCGCTACCTAGCACAGATACGCAGTATTTT | CASSSLPSTDTQYF
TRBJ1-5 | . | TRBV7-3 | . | TGTGCCAGCAGCTTAATAGGCCAGGAACGGAGCAATCAGCCCCAGCATTTT | CASSLIGQERSNQPQHF
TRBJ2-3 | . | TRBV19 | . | TGTGCCAGTAGTATAGATCTCGACTACACAGATACGCAGTATTTT | CASSIDLDYTDTQYF
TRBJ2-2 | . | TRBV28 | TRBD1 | TGTGCCAGCAGCCTCTACAGGACAGGGGGTACTAGCGGGGAGCTGTTTTTT | CASSLYRTGGTSGELFF
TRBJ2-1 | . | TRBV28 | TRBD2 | TGTGCCAGCAGTCCGACTAGCGGCGGCTTCAACAATGAGCAGTTCTTC | CASSPTSGGFNNEQFF
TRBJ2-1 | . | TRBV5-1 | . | TGCGCCAGCAGCTTGGGATTAGTCAGTTCCTACAATGAGCAGTTCTTC | CASSLGLVSSYNEQFF
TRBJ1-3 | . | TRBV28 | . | TGTGCCAGCAGTTTATCGGGGAGCTCTGGAAACACCATATATTTT | CASSLSGSSGNTIYF
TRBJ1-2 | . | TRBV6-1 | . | TGTGCCAGCAGTGAAGCGGTGAACAACTATGGCTACACCTTC | CASSEAVNNYGYTF
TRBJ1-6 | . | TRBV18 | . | TGTGCCAGCTCACCTCCGGGGACGGGGAATTCACCCCTCCACTTT | CASSPPGTGNSPLHF
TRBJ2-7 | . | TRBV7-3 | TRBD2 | TGTGCCAGCAGCTCCCCGGAGTCTAGCGGCGAGCAGTACTTC | CASSSPESSGEQYF
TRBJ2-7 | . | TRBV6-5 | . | TGTGCCAGCAGCGGTCAAGGGGCCCTCTACGAGCAGTACTTC | CASSGQGALYEQYF
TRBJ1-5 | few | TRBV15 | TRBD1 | TGTGCCACCAGCAGAGTACTTGGGACAGCGAATAGCAATCAGCCCCAGCATTTT | CATSRVLGTANSNQPQHF
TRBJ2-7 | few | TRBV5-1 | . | TGCGCCAGCAGCTTGGATCAGGGGACCTACTACGAGCAGTACTTC | CASSLDQGTYYEQYF
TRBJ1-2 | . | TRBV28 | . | TGTGCCAGCAGTTTAAGGAATACTGCTAACTATGGCTACACCTTC | CASSLRNTANYGYTF
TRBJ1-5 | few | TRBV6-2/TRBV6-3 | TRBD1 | TGTGCCAGCAGTTACCCTACAGGGGGCAGGTGGAGCAATCAGCCCCAGCATTTT | CASSYPTGGRWSNQPQHF
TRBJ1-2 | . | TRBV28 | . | TGTGCCAGCCTACCCTGGACAGCCCGGTCTAACTATGGCTACACCTTC | CASLPWTARSNYGYTF
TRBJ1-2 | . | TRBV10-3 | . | TGTGCCATCAGTTTGGACAGAAACTATGGCTACACCTTC | CAISLDRNYGYTF
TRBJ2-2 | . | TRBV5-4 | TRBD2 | TGTGCCAGCAGCTTTGTCCTAGCGGGGGGGCCCGGGGAGCTGTTTTTT | CASSFVLAGGPGELFF
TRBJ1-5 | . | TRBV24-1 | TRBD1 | TGTGCCACCAGTGATCCCAAAGAGGGGGCTAGCAATCAGCCCCAGCATTTT | CATSDPKEGASNQPQHF
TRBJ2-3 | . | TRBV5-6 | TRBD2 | TGTGCCAGCAGCTTGGAGACTAGCGGGGGCACAGATACGCAGTATTTT | CASSLETSGGTDTQYF
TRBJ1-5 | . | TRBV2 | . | TGTGCCAGCAGCCGCAGCAATCAGCCCCAGCATTTT | CASSRSNQPQHF
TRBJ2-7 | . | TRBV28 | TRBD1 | TGTGCCAGCAGACGGGCCGGGACAGGGGACCGCGAGCAGTACTTC | CASRRAGTGDREQYF
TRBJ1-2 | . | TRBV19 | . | TGTGCCAGTAGTTCCGGGACATCTAACTATGGCTACACCTTC | CASSSGTSNYGYTF
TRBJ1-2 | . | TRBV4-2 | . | TGTGCCAGCAGCCAAAGTGACAGAGCTAACTATGGCTACACCTTC | CASSQSDRANYGYTF
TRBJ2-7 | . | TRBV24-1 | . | TGTGCCACCAGTGGAGGGGATAACTCCTACGAGCAGTACTTC | CATSGGDNSYEQYF
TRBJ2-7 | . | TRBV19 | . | TGTGCCAGTAGCCCGCCGCGAATGAAGGCTTCCTACGAGCAGTACTTC | CASSPPRMKASYEQYF
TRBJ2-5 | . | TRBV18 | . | TGTGCCAGCTCAAGGCAAGAGACCCAGTACTTC | CASSRQETQYF
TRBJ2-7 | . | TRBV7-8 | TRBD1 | TGTGCCAGCAGCCCCCGACAGGGGGCGAACCACGAGCAGTACTTC | CASSPRQGANHEQYF
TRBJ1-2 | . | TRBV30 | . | TGTGCCTGGTCTACAGGGAGGAATGGCTACACCTTC | CAWSTGRNGYTF
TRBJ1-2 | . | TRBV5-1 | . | TGCGCCAGCAGCCTCGGGACAACAAACTATGGCTACACCTTC | CASSLGTTNYGYTF
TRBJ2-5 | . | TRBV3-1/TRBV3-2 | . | TGTGCCAGCAGCCCCCGAGGGGGGGGTAGCGGAGAGACCCAGTACTTC | CASSPRGGGSGETQYF
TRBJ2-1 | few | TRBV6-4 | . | TGTGCCAGCAGTGAAGGGGTGAGCTCCTACAATGAGCAGTTCTTC | CASSEGVSSYNEQFF
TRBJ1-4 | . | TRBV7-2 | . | TGTGCCAGCGGCGCAGGGCCTAATGAAAAACTGTTTTTT | CASGAGPNEKLFF
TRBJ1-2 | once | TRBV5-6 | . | TGTGCCAGCAGCTTCGGACAGCCCCATGGCTACACCTTC | CASSFGQPHGYTF
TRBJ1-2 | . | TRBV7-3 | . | TGTGCCAGCAGCTTACTTTCAGGAGGTGGCTACACCTTC | CASSLLSGGGYTF